This T cell receptor (beta chain) was identified during a study of metastatic and nonmetastatic thyroid tumors (TCRdb year 2020). Concerning the study at large: The researchers compared repertoires between peripheral blood samples and tumor or nodule tissue samples from patients with malignant or benign thyroid disease.

Points the paper makes about the study in general: TCR beta diversity was reported as significantly higher in malignant tumors than in benign nodules, in both blood and tumor samples.

Receptor amplification or capture employed PCR. Sequencing instrument: Illumina HiSeq 4000. High-throughput sequencing was used to profile the TCR beta-chain CDR3 region of every patient. As for the original processing: A classifier to discriminate distant-metastatic papillary thyroid cancer patients was built from CDR3 differences across clinicopathological groups. To measure repertoire diversity the researchers used the Shannon index, while the Morisita-Horn index served to gauge how similar the tumor and blood repertoires were. The public reads were reanalyzed by TCRdb: fastp trimming at Q25, MiXCR alignment, in-frame beta chains only. The V and J calls reflect TCRdb's pipeline rather than the authors' work. The sample table holds about 33,000 clones, of which 15% to 20% were seen once. The ten largest account for more than 4.5% of the sample. This clone was found many times. Its cognate antigen has yet to be identified. No much larger clone is present one base from it, and per-base qualities are unavailable.

Before undergoing thyroid surgery, none of the patients had been given any kind of treatment. Patient clinical samples collected from the early 2010s to the late 2010s were retrospectively analysed using T-cell receptor beta sequencing. Sequencing was performed on blood. The sequence was obtained from a female donor with papillary thyroid cancer or a benign thyroid nodule (not recorded which). Some clones in this sample may be carry-over from other donors' samples.

The sequenced DNA: TGCAGTGCTAGAGGAGAAGAAGAGAGGGAGGCCCTAGGCTACACCTTC. Its product reads: CSARGEEEREALGYTF. The V gene is TRBV20-1 and the J gene is TRBJ1-2, with the D gene not clear enough to name. The CDR3 numbers 16 residues from cysteine through phenylalanine. Only CDR3 DNA is held: 48 bases, read in frame from base 1. Trimming removed 1 base from V and 8 bases from J, leaving 23 bases between the germline ends. Looking up the germline V gene (reference sequence) yields CDR1 DFQATT and CDR2 SNEGSKA.